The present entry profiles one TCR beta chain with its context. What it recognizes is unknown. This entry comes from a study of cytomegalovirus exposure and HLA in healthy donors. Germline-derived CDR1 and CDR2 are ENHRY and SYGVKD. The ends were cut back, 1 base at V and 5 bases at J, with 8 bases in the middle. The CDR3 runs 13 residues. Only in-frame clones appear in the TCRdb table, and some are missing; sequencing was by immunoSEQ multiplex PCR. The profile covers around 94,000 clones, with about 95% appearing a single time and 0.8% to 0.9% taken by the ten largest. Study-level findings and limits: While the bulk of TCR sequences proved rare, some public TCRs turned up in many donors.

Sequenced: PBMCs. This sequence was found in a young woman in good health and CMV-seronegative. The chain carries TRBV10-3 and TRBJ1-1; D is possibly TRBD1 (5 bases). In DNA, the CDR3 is TGTGCCATCAGTGAGTGGCAGGGAACTGAAGCTTTCTTT. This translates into CAISEWQGTEAFF.